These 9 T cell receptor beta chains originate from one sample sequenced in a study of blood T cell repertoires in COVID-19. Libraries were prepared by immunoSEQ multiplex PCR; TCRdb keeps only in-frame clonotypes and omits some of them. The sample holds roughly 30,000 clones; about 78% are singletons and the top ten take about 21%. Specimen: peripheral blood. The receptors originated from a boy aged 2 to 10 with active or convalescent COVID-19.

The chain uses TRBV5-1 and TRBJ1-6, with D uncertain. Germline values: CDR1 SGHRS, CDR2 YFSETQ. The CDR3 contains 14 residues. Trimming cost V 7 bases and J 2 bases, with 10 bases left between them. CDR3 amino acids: CASRGEPYNSPLHF. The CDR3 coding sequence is TGCGCCAGCCGAGGAGAACCCTATAATTCACCCCTCCACTTT.

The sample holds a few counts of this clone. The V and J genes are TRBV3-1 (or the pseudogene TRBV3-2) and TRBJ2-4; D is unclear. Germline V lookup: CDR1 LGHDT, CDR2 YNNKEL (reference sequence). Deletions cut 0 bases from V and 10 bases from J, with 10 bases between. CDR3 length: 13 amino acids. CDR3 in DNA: TGTGCCAGCAGCCAAGATCCGAGTGTAATTCAGTACTTC. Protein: CASSQDPSVIQYF.

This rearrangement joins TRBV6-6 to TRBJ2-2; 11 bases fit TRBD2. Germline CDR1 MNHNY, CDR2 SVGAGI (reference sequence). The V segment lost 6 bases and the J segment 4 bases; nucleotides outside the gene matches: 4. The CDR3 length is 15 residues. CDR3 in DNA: TGTGCCAGCAGACTAGCGGGAGCGGGCACCGGGGAGCTGTTTTTT. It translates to CASRLAGAGTGELFF.

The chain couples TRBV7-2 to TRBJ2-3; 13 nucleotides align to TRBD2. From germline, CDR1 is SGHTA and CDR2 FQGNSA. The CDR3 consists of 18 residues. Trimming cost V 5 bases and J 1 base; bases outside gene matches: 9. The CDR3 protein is CASSRTSGGSLGTDTQYF. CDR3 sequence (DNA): TGTGCCAGCAGCCGGACTAGCGGGGGTTCCCTTGGCACAGATACGCAGTATTTT.

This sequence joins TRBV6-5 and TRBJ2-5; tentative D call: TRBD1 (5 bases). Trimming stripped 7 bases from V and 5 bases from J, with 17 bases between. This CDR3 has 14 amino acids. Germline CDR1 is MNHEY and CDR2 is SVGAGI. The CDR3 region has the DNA TGTGCCAGCACCGAAGGCAGGGTGGCGGAGACCCAGTACTTC. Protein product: CASTEGRVAETQYF.

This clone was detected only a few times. The CDR3, as DNA: TGTGCCAGCAGCTTAGAGGGGGCGGCCCAGTACTTC. Protein: CASSLEGAAQYF. J is TRBJ2-5 and V is TRBV7-9; the match to TRBD1 covers 7 bases. Per the germline V gene, CDR1 is SEHNR and CDR2 is FQNEAQ (reference sequence). The ends lost 1 base at V and 9 bases at J; junction bases unmatched: 2. This CDR3 contains 12 residues.

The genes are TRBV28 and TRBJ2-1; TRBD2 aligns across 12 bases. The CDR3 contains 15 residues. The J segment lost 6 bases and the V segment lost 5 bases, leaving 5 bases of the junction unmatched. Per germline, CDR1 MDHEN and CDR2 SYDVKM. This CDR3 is CASSPSSGRANEQFF. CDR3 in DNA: TGTGCCAGCAGTCCCTCTAGCGGGAGGGCCAATGAGCAGTTCTTC.

This CDR3 is CASRTGGVNSPLHF. DNA for the CDR3: TGTGCCAGCCGTACAGGGGGCGTAAATTCACCCCTCCACTTT. The chain combines TRBV30 with TRBJ1-6, with 9 bases aligning to TRBD1. Germline trimming cut 8 bases from V and 7 bases from J; bases unmatched to any gene: 9. This CDR3 comprises 14 residues. Germline V lookup: CDR1 GTSNPN, CDR2 SVGIG (reference sequence).

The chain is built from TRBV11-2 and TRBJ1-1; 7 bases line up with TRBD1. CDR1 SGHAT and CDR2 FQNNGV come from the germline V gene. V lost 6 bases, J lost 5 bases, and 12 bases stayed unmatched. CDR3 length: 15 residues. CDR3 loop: CASSIEGGTKTEAFF. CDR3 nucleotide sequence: TGTGCCAGCAGTATTGAAGGGGGCACGAAGACTGAAGCTTTCTTT. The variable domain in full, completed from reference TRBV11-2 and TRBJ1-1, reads EAGVAQSPRYKIIEKRQSVAFWCNPISGHATLYWYQQILGQGPKLLIQFQNNGVVDDSQLPKDRFSAERLKGVDSTLKIQPAKLEDSAVYLCASSIEGGTKTEAFFGQGTRLTVV.